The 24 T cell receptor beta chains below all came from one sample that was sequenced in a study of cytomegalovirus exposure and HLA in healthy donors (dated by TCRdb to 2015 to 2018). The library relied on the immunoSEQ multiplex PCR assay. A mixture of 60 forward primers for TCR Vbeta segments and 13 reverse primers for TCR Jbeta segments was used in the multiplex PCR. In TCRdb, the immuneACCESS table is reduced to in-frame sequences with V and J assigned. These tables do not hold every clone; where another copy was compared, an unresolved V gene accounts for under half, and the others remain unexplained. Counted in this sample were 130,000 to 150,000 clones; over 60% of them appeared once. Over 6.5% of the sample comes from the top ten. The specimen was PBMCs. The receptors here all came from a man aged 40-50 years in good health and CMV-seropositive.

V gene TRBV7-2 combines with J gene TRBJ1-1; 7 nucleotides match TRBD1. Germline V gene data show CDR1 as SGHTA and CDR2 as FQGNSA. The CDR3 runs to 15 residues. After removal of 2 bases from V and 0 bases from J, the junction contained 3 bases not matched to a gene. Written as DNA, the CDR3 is TGTGCCAGCAGCTTAACAGGGGCGTTGAACACTGAAGCTTTCTTT. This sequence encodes CASSLTGALNTEAFF.

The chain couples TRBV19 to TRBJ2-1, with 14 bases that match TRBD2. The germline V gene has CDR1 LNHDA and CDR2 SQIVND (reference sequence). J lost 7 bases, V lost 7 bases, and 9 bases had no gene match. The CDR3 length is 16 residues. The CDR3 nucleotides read TGTGCCAGTAACCCCTTGGGACTAGCGGGAGAGAATGAGCAGTTCTTC. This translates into CASNPLGLAGENEQFF.

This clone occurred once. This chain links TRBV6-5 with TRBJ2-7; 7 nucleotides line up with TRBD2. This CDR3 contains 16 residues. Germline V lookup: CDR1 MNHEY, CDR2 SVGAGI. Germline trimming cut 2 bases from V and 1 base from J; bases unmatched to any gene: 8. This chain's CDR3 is CASSYRAGVPSYEQYF. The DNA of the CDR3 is TGTGCCAGCAGTTACAGGGCGGGGGTGCCATCCTACGAGCAGTACTTC.

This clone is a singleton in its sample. The CDR3 DNA follows: TGTGCCAGCAGTTTAATCGGCAGGGGTGGGAGAAACACCATATATTTT. The encoded protein is CASSLIGRGGRNTIYF. This sequence joins TRBV28 and TRBJ1-3, with D possibly matching TRBD1 (6 bases). V lost 2 bases and J lost 5, with 16 bases in between. Germline V gene data show CDR1 as MDHEN and CDR2 as SYDVKM. The CDR3 has 16 amino acids.

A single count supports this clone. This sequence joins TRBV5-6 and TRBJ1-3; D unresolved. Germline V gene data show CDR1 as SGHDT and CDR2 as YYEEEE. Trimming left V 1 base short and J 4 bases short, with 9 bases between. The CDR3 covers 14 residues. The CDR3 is CASSLTVPGNTIYF. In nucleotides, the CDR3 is TGTGCCAGCAGCTTGACAGTTCCGGGAAACACCATATATTTT.

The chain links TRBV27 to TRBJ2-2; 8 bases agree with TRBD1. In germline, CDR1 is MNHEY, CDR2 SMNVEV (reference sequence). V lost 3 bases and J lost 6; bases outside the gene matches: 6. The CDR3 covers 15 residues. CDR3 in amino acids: CASSFGTGYPGELFF. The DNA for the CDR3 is TGTGCCAGCAGTTTCGGGACAGGCTATCCCGGGGAGCTGTTTTTT.

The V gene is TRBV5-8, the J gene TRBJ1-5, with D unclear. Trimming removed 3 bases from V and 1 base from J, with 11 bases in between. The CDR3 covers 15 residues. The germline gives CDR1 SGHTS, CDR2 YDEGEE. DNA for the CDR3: TGTGCCAGCAGCTCCCCGGGGAGCAGCAATCAGCCCCAGCATTTT. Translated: CASSSPGSSNQPQHF.

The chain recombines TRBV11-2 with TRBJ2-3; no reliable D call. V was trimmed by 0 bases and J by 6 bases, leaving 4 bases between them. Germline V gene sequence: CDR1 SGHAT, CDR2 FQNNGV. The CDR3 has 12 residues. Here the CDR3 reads CASSLDRDTQYF. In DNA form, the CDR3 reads TGTGCCAGCAGCTTAGATCGGGATACGCAGTATTTT.

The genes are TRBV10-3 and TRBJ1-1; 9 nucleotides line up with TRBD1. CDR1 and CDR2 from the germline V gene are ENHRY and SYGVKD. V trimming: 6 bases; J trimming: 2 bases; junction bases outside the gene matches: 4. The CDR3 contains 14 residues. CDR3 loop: CAIRDTGGNTEAFF. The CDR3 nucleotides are TGTGCCATCAGGGATACAGGGGGCAACACTGAAGCTTTCTTT.

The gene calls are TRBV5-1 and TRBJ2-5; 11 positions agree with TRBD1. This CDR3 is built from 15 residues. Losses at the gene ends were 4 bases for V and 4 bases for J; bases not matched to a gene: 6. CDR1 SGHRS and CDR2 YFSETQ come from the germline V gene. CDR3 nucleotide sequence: TGCGCCAGCAGCGGCGGACAGGGGGCAGGAGAGACCCAGTACTTC. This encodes CASSGGQGAGETQYF.

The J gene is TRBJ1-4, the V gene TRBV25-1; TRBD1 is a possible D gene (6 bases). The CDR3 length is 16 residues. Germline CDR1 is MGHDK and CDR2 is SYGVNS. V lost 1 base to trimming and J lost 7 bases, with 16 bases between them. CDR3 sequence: CASSELSRGTGEKLFF. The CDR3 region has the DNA TGTGCCAGCAGTGAATTATCGAGGGGGACCGGTGAAAAACTGTTTTTT.

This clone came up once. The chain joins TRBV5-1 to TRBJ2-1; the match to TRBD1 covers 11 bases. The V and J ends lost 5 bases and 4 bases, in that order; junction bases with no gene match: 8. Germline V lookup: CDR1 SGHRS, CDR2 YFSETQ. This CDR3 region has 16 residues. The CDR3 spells CASRNLDRGPYNEQFF. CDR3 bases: TGCGCCAGCAGGAACTTGGACAGGGGGCCGTACAATGAGCAGTTCTTC.

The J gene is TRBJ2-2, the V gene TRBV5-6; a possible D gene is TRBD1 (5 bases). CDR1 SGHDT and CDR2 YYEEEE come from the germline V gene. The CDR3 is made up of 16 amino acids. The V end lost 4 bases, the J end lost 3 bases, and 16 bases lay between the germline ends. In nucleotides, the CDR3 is TGTGCCAGCAGCCTCCCAGGGATTCTTGACACCGGGGAGCTGTTTTTT. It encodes CASSLPGILDTGELFF.

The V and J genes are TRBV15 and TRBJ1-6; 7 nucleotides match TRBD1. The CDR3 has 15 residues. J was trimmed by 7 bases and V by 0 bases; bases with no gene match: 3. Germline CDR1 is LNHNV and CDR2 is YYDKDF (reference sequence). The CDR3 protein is CATSRDRGRNSPLHF. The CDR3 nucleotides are TGTGCCACCAGCAGAGATAGGGGGCGGAATTCACCCCTCCACTTT.

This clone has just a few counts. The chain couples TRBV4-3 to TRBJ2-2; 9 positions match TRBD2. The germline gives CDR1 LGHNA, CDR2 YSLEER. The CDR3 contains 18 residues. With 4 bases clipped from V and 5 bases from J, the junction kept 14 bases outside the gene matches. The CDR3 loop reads CASSRSPLGGGATGELFF. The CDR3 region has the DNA TGCGCCAGCAGCCGTTCGCCCTTGGGCGGGGGGGCAACCGGGGAGCTGTTTTTT.

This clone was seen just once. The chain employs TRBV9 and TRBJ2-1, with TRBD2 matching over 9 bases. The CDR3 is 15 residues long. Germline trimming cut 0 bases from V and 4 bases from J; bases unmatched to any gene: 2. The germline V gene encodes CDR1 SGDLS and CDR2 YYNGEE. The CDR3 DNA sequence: TGTGCCAGCAGCGTAGGGACTAGCGAATACAATGAGCAGTTCTTC. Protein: CASSVGTSEYNEQFF.

CDR3 loop: CASSVSQATRTSGSPTDTQYF. The DNA of the CDR3 is TGTGCCAGCAGCGTCTCACAGGCTACCCGGACTAGCGGGAGCCCCACAGATACGCAGTATTTT. The chain couples TRBV9 to TRBJ2-3; 13 bases match TRBD2. This CDR3 is built from 21 residues. Germline loops: CDR1 SGDLS, CDR2 YYNGEE. J lost 2 bases, V lost 2 bases, and 17 bases had no gene match.

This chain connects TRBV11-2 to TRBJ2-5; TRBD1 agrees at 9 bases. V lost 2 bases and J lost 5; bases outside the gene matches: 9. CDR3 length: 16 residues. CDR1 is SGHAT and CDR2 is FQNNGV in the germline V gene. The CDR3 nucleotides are TGTGCCAGCAGCTTACCGGTTACAGGGGGCAGGGAGACCCAGTACTTC. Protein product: CASSLPVTGGRETQYF.

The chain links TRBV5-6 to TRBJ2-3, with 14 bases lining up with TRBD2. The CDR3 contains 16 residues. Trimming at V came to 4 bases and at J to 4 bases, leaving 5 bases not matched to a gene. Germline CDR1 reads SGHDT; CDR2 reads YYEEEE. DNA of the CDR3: TGTGCCAGCAGCGTCGGACTAGCGGGGGGCCCAGATACGCAGTATTTT. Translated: CASSVGLAGGPDTQYF.

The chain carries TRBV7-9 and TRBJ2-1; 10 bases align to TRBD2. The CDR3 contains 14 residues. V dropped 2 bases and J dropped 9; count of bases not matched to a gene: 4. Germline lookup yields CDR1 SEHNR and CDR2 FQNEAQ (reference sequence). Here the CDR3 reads CASSLKASGGEQFF. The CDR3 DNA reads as TGTGCCAGCAGCTTAAAAGCTAGCGGGGGTGAGCAGTTCTTC.

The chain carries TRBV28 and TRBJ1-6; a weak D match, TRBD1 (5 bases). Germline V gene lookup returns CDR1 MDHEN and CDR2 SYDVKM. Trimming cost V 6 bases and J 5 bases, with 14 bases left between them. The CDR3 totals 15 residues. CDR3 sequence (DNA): TGTGCCAGCAGATGGAGTCCAGGGAATAATTCACCCCTCCACTTT. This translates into CASRWSPGNNSPLHF.

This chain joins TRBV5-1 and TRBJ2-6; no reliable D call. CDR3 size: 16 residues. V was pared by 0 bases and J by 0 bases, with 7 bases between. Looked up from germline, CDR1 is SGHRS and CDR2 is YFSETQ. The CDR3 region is CASSLEQASGANVLTF. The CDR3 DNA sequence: TGCGCCAGCAGCTTGGAGCAGGCCTCTGGGGCCAACGTCCTGACTTTC.

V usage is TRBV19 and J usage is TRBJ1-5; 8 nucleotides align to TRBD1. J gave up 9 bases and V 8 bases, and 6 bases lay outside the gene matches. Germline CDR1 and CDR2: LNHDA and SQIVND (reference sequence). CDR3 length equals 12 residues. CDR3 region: CASRDRYWPQHF. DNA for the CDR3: TGTGCCAGTCGGGACAGGTACTGGCCCCAGCATTTT.

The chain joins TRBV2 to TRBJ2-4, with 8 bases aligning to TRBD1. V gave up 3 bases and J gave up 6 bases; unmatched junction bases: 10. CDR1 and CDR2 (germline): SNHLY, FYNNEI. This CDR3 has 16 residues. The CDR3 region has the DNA TGTGCCAGCAGTGACCGAAGGGGGACAGGACTAAACATTCAGTACTTC. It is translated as CASSDRRGTGLNIQYF.